These T cell receptor beta chains were read from a single sample in a study of T-cell reconstitution after alpha-beta-depleted transplantation in children. TCRdb reprocessed the PCR reads via MiXCR and lists one record per CDR3 protein. The top ten clones hold 4.5% to 6.5% of a sample with a few hundred thousand distinct CDR3 sequences, around 9.9% of them seen once. This specimen consisted of PBMCs from the stem cell graft donor, obtained from the stem cell graft. The origin of the receptors is a human donor who donated a stem cell graft to a child with acute myeloid leukemia. CDR3s include the opening cysteine and the closing phenylalanine or tryptophan. A D gene is named only where the DNA matches it firmly. The size of a clone is reported for some rows only, either as once, few or many, or as a class for expanded clones.

j_call,d_call,clone_size,v_call,cdr3_aa,cdr3_nt
TRBJ2-5,NA,few,TRBV2,CASNRDGQETQYF,TGTGCCAGCAACCGAGACGGGCAAGAGACCCAGTACTTC
TRBJ2-7,TRBD2,NA,TRBV11-2,CASSLVSQGRLAGMSYEQYF,TGTGCCAGCAGCTTAGTTTCTCAGGGGAGACTAGCGGGGATGAGCTACGAGCAGTACTTC
TRBJ2-1,NA,few,TRBV5-6,CASSLSRIYNEQFF,TGTGCCAGCAGCTTGTCGCGCATCTACAATGAGCAGTTCTTC
TRBJ2-5,NA,few,TRBV10-3,CATLGFIGPQETQYF,TGTGCCACTCTCGGATTTATTGGGCCGCAAGAGACCCAGTACTTC
TRBJ2-1,TRBD1,NA,TRBV18,CASSPGTGGDSSYNEQFF,TGTGCCAGCTCACCAGGGACAGGGGGTGATAGCTCCTACAATGAGCAGTTCTTC
TRBJ1-1,TRBD1,NA,TRBV29-1,CSARTGGGTEAFF,TGCAGCGCTAGGACAGGGGGAGGCACTGAAGCTTTCTTT
TRBJ2-2,NA,once,TRBV18,CASSPRPRDTANTGELFF,TGTGCCAGCTCACCTCGCCCGAGGGACACAGCGAACACCGGGGAGCTGTTTTTT
TRBJ2-5,NA,few,TRBV5-6,CASGQAIPWETQYF,TGTGCCAGTGGCCAGGCGATTCCCTGGGAGACCCAGTACTTC
TRBJ1-1,NA,few,TRBV6-1,CASSVLDIGNTEAFF,TGTGCCAGCAGTGTTTTGGACATAGGAAACACTGAAGCTTTCTTT
TRBJ1-1,NA,NA,TRBV19,CASLGQGNTEAFF,TGTGCCAGTCTCGGGCAGGGGAACACTGAAGCTTTCTTT
TRBJ2-3,NA,NA,TRBV29-1,CSVGQMAGAVRTDTQYF,TGCAGCGTGGGACAGATGGCGGGAGCTGTGAGGACAGATACGCAGTATTTT
TRBJ2-1,NA,few,TRBV12-3/TRBV12-4,CASSLRGDNEQFF,TGTGCCAGCAGTTTAAGGGGAGACAATGAGCAGTTCTTC
TRBJ1-5,NA,few,TRBV30,CAWSAGGNQPQHF,TGTGCCTGGAGTGCGGGGGGGAACCAGCCCCAGCATTTT
TRBJ2-5,TRBD2,few,TRBV28,CASSGLAGYQETQYF,TGTGCCAGCAGCGGACTAGCGGGCTACCAAGAGACCCAGTACTTC
TRBJ2-5,NA,many,TRBV12-3/TRBV12-4,CASSPVSGDSQETQYF,TGTGCCAGCAGCCCGGTGTCAGGGGACTCCCAAGAGACCCAGTACTTC
TRBJ1-1,TRBD1,many,TRBV12-3/TRBV12-4,CASSLLQGDTEAFF,TGTGCCAGCAGTTTGTTACAGGGGGACACTGAAGCTTTCTTT
TRBJ1-2,NA,NA,TRBV20-1,CSARAETTYGYTF,TGCAGTGCTAGAGCTGAGACAACATATGGCTACACCTTC
TRBJ2-5,TRBD1,NA,TRBV6-1,CASRRTGVGVETQYF,TGTGCCAGCAGACGCACAGGGGTAGGAGTGGAGACCCAGTACTTC
TRBJ2-5,TRBD2,few,TRBV10-3,CAISDLTSEQETQYF,TGTGCCATCAGTGACCTGACTAGCGAGCAAGAGACCCAGTACTTC
TRBJ1-5,NA,few,TRBV6-7,CASLTGGYQPQHF,TGTGCCAGCCTGACAGGAGGTTATCAGCCCCAGCATTTT
TRBJ2-5,TRBD1,few,TRBV4-1,CASSLTGMEETQYF,TGCGCCAGCAGCCTGACAGGGATGGAAGAGACCCAGTACTTC
TRBJ1-5,NA,few,TRBV20-1,CSARPGPSGQPQHF,TGCAGTGCTAGACCGGGGCCCTCGGGTCAGCCCCAGCATTTT
TRBJ2-2,TRBD1,NA,TRBV5-4,CASSYHRGRVGELFF,TGTGCCAGCAGCTATCACAGGGGGCGCGTCGGGGAGCTGTTTTTT
TRBJ2-1,NA,few,TRBV7-9,CASGRRSSYNEQFF,TGTGCCAGCGGCCGGAGGAGCTCCTACAATGAGCAGTTCTTC
TRBJ1-1,NA,NA,TRBV20-1,CSARDGRLNTEAFF,TGCAGTGCTAGAGATGGCCGGTTGAACACTGAAGCTTTCTTT
TRBJ2-2,TRBD1,many,TRBV10-3,CAISDRGSGELFF,TGTGCCATCAGTGACAGGGGGTCCGGGGAGCTGTTTTTT
TRBJ2-3,TRBD2,many,TRBV3-1,CASSQPGLVGGTQYF,TGTGCCAGCAGCCAACCGGGACTAGTTGGGGGCACGCAGTATTTT
TRBJ2-7,TRBD1,few,TRBV20-1,CSARDRDRGTYEQYF,TGCAGTGCTAGAGATCGGGACAGGGGTACCTACGAGCAGTACTTC
TRBJ2-7,TRBD2,many,TRBV20-1,CSARDPGLAGTYEQYF,TGCAGTGCTAGAGATCCGGGACTAGCGGGGACCTACGAGCAGTACTTC